This T cell receptor (beta chain) was profiled in a study of shared clonotypes between healthy human individuals. For the study at large: Three CD4 naive, three CD4 memory, two CD8 naive and one CD8 memory plate were used per donor. General study points: In several donors, around 4.5% of naive CD4 clonotypes appeared in common. Larger estimated richness was generally recorded for naive subsets relative to memory subsets.

Germline V lookup: CDR1 MNHEY, CDR2 SVGAGI. The CDR3 is 14 amino acids. Trimming removed 1 base from V and 1 base from J, with 5 bases in between. On this clone: Its antigen is unidentified.

Sequencing was at deep level. Generated by immunoSEQ multiplex PCR, the TCRdb table keeps only in-frame clones and is missing some. The table has roughly 2,500,000 clones, over 85% seen once. The chain recombines TRBV6-5 with TRBJ1-5; D is ambiguous. This TCR was sampled from a man younger than 35 in good health. Some clones in this sample may be carry-over from other donors' samples. Sequencing was done on a sample of naive CD4+ T cells from PBMCs. Subset denoted: CD45RA+ positively selected. The CDR3 DNA is TGTGCCAGCAGTTACTACCCAAGCAATCAGCCCCAGCATTTT. This encodes CASSYYPSNQPQHF.